This TCR beta chain was obtained from a study of T cells in Graves' hyperthyroidism and ophthalmopathy. Germline CDR1 is SGHVS and CDR2 is FNYEAQ. The CDR3 is 17 residues long. V lost 1 base to trimming and J lost 5 bases; unmatched junction nucleotides: 8. This clonotype has only a few counts. RNA transcripts were the template for amplifying TCR beta CDR3 regions. A first-round RT-PCR of the TCR CDR3 used the HTBI primer set. From the multiplex PCR reads, TCRdb called clonotypes with MiXCR, one entry per CDR3 protein. Here the sample spans 800,000 or so distinct CDR3 sequences, over 35% being singletons. The study defined stable Graves' hyperthyroidism as no ophthalmopathy progression within 18 months. Hyperthyroidism in the patients, aged 18 to 65, was newly diagnosed and under 2 months in duration. Not enrolled were patients with uncontrolled infection, other autoimmune disease, pregnancy or lactation.

V gene TRBV7-6 combines with J gene TRBJ2-2; 9 bases map to TRBD2. The specimen was blood. This sequence originates from a man between 18 and 29 years old with Graves' hyperthyroidism. Here the CDR3 DNA reads TGTGCCAGCAGCTTAGAAGCGGGAGGCCATCTAACCGGGGAGCTGTTTTTT. It is translated as CASSLEAGGHLTGELFF.